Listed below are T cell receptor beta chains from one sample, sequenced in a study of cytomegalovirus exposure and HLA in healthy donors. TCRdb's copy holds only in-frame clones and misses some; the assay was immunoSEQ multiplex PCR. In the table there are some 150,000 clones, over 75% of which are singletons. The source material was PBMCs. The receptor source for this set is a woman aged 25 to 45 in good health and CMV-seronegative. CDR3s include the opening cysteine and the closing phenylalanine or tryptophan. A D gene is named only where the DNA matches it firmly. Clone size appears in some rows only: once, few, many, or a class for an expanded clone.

CDR3 DNA: TGTGCCACCAGTCCCCGGGACAGGGGTGACACCATATATTTT
CDR3 protein: CATSPRDRGDTIYF
D gene: TRBD1
V gene: TRBV15
J gene: TRBJ1-3
clone size: NA

CDR3 DNA: TGTGCCAGCAGTTCCCCCACAGTCTATAATTCACCCCTCCACTTT
CDR3 protein: CASSSPTVYNSPLHF
D gene: NA
V gene: TRBV6-1
J gene: TRBJ1-6
clone size: NA

CDR3 DNA: TGTGCCAGCTCACCACGGGGAGGCAGGACAACCAATCAGCCCCAGCATTTT
CDR3 protein: CASSPRGGRTTNQPQHF
D gene: NA
V gene: TRBV18
J gene: TRBJ1-5
clone size: NA

CDR3 DNA: TGTGCCAGTAGAGCAGGGGGAACTGAAGCTTTCTTT
CDR3 protein: CASRAGGTEAFF
D gene: TRBD1
V gene: TRBV19
J gene: TRBJ1-1
clone size: NA

CDR3 DNA: TGTGCCAGCAGCGCGACAGGAGGCGATCAGCCCCAGCATTTT
CDR3 protein: CASSATGGDQPQHF
D gene: NA
V gene: TRBV6-1
J gene: TRBJ1-5
clone size: few

CDR3 DNA: TGTGCCAGCAGCCAAGGCTCAGGACTACAATACGAGCAGTACTTC
CDR3 protein: CASSQGSGLQYEQYF
D gene: NA
V gene: TRBV14
J gene: TRBJ2-7
clone size: NA

CDR3 DNA: TGTGCCAGCAGCATACTAGCGGGGGCAACTAATGAGCAGTTCTTC
CDR3 protein: CASSILAGATNEQFF
D gene: TRBD2
V gene: TRBV9
J gene: TRBJ2-1
clone size: NA

CDR3 DNA: TGCGCCAGCAGCCCATCCTACGAGCAGTACTTC
CDR3 protein: CASSPSYEQYF
D gene: NA
V gene: TRBV5-1
J gene: TRBJ2-7
clone size: NA

CDR3 DNA: TGTGCCAGCAGCTTCCGGGACAGGGTCTTCGATGAGCAGTTCTTC
CDR3 protein: CASSFRDRVFDEQFF
D gene: TRBD1
V gene: TRBV5-4
J gene: TRBJ2-1
clone size: NA

CDR3 DNA: TGTGCCAGCAGCTTTACTAATTCCGGCACAGATACGCAGTATTTT
CDR3 protein: CASSFTNSGTDTQYF
D gene: NA
V gene: TRBV7-3
J gene: TRBJ2-3
clone size: NA

CDR3 DNA: TGCGCCAGCAGCGGGGGGGGAGGGGGGGTCACTGAAGCTTTCTTT
CDR3 protein: CASSGGGGGVTEAFF
D gene: NA
V gene: TRBV5-1
J gene: TRBJ1-1
clone size: NA